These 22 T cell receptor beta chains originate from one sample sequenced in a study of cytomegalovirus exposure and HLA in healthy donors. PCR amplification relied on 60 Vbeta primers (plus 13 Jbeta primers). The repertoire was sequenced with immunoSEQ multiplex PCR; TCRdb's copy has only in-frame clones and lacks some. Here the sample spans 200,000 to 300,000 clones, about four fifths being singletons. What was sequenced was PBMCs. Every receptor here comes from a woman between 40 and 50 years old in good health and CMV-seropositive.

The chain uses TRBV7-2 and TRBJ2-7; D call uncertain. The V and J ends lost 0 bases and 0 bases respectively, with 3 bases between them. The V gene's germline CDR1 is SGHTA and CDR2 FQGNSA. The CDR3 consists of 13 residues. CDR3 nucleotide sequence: TGTGCCAGCAGCTTAGCGAGCTCCTACGAGCAGTACTTC. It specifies CASSLASSYEQYF.

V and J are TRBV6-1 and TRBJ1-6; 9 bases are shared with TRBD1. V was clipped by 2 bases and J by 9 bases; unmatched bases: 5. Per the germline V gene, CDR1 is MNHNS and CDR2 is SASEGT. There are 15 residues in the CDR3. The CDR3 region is CASSELGQGLSPLHF. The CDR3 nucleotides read TGTGCCAGCAGTGAATTGGGACAGGGTCTTTCACCCCTCCACTTT.

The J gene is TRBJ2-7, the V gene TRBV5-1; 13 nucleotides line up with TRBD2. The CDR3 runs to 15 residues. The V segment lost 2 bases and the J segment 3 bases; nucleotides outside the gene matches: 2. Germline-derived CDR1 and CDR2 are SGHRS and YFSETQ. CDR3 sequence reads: CASSLLAGGDYEQYF. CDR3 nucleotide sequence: TGCGCCAGCAGCTTACTAGCGGGAGGGGACTACGAGCAGTACTTC.

CDR3 protein: CASSSAVSGTQYF. CDR3 sequence (DNA): TGTGCCAGCAGCTCAGCCGTATCGGGGACCCAGTACTTC. The rearrangement links TRBV6-5 to TRBJ2-5; D not resolved. Germline assignment: CDR1 MNHEY and CDR2 SVGAGI. CDR3 size: 13 residues. The V and J ends lost 6 bases and 7 bases respectively, with 15 bases between them.

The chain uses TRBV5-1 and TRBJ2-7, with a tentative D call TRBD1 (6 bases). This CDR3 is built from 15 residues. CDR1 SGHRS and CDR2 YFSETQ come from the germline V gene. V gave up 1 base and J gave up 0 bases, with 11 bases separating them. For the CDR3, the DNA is TGCGCCAGCAGCTTGTTTACAGGGAGCTCCTACGAGCAGTACTTC. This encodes CASSLFTGSSYEQYF.

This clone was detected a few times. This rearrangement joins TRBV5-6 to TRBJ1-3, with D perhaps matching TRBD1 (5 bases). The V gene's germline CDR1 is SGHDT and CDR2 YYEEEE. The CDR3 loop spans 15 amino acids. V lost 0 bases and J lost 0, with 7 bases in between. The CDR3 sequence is CASSLAGPSGNTIYF. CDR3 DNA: TGTGCCAGCAGCTTGGCAGGGCCCTCTGGAAACACCATATATTTT.

In DNA, the CDR3 is TGTGCCAGCAGCGTGGGACTTCAAGAGACCCAGTACTTC. Protein product: CASSVGLQETQYF. The gene calls are TRBV14 and TRBJ2-5, with D maybe TRBD2 (6 bases). CDR3 size: 13 residues. The V and J ends lost 5 bases and 2 bases respectively, with 9 bases between them. Germline V lookup: CDR1 SGHDN, CDR2 FVKESK.

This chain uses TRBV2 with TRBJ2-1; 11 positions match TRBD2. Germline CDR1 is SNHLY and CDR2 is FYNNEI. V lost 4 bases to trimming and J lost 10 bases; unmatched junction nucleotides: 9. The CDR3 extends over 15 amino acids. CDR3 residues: CASSGGTSGKWEQFF. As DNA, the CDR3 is TGTGCCAGCAGTGGGGGGACTAGCGGTAAATGGGAGCAGTTCTTC. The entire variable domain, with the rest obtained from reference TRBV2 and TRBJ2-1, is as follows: EPEVTQTPSHQVTQMGQEVILRCVPISNHLYFYWYRQILGQKVEFLVSFYNNEISEKSEIFDDQFSVERPDGSNFTLKIRSTKLEDSAMYFCASSGGTSGKWEQFFGPGTRLTVL.

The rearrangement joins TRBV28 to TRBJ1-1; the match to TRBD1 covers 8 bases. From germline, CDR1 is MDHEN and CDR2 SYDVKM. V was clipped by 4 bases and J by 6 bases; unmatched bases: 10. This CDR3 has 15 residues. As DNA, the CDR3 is TGTGCCAGCAGTTCTCCCGGGACAGGCTCGCCTGAAGCTTTCTTT. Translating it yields CASSSPGTGSPEAFF.

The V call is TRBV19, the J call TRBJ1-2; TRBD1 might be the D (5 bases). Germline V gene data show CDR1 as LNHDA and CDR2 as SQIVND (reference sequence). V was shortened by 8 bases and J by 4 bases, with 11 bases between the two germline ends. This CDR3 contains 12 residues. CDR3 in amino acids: CASQRGGYGYTF. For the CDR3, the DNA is TGTGCCAGTCAAAGGGGTGGCTATGGCTACACCTTC.

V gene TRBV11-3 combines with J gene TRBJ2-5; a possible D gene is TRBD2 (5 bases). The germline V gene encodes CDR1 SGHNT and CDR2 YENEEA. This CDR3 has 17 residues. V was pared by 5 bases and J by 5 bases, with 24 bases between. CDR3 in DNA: TGTGCCAGCAGCATTGGATACTCGGGAAACCAAAGGGAGACCCAGTACTTC. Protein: CASSIGYSGNQRETQYF. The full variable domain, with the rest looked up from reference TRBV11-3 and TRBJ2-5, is EAGVVQSPRYKIIEKKQPVAFWCNPISGHNTLYWYLQNLGQGPELLIRYENEEAVDDSQLPKDRFSAERLKGVDSTLKIQPAELGDSAVYLCASSIGYSGNQRETQYFGPGTRLLVL.

CDR3 DNA: TGTGCCAGCGGGCCAGGGGGGTTAGCCAAAAACATTCAGTACTTC. This encodes CASGPGGLAKNIQYF. This chain connects TRBV11-2 to TRBJ2-4, with a tentative D call TRBD1 (7 bases). The germline CDR1 and CDR2 sequences are SGHAT and FQNNGV. Trimming stripped 8 bases from V and 0 bases from J, with 14 bases between. There are 15 residues in the CDR3.

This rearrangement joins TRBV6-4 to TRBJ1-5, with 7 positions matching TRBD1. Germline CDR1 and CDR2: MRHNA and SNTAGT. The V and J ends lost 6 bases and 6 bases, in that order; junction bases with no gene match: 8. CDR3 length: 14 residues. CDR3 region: CASSPDRAGQPQHF. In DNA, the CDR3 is TGTGCCAGCAGCCCTGACAGGGCTGGTCAGCCCCAGCATTTT.

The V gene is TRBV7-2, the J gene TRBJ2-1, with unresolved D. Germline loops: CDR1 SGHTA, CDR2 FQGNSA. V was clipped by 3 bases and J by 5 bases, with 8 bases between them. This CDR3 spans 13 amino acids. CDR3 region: CASSFGPDNEQFF. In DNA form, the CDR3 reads TGTGCCAGCAGCTTTGGGCCCGACAATGAGCAGTTCTTC.

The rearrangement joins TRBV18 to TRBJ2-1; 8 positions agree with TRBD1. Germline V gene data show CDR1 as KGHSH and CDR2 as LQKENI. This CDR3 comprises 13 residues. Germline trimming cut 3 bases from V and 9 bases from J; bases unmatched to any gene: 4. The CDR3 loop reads CASSPGQEFEQFF. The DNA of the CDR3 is TGTGCCAGCTCACCGGGACAGGAGTTTGAGCAGTTCTTC.

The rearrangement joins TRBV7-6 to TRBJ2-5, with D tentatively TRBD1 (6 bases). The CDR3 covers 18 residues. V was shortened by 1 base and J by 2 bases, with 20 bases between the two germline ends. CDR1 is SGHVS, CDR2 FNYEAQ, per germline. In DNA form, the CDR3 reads TGTGCCAGCAGCTTAGTAATGCAAGGACAGTCCCATCAAGAGACCCAGTACTTC. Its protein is CASSLVMQGQSHQETQYF.

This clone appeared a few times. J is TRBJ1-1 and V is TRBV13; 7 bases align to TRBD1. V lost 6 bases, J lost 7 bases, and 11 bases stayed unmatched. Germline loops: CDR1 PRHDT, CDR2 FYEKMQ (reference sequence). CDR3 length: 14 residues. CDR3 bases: TGTGCCAGCAGGGTCCGGACAGGTAGGGATGAAGCTTTCTTT. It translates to CASRVRTGRDEAFF.

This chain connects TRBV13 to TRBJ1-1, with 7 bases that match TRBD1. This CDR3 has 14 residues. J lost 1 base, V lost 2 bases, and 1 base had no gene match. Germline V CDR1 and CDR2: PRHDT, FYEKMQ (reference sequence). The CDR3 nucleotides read TGTGCCAGCAGCTTACGACAGGGGAACACTGAAGCTTTCTTT. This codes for CASSLRQGNTEAFF.

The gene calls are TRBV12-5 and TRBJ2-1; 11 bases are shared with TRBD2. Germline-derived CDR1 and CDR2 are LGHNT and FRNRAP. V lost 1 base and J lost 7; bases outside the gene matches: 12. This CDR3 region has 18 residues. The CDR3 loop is CASGLAPQQGLAVNEQFF. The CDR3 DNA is TGTGCTAGTGGTTTGGCCCCCCAACAGGGACTAGCGGTGAATGAGCAGTTCTTC.

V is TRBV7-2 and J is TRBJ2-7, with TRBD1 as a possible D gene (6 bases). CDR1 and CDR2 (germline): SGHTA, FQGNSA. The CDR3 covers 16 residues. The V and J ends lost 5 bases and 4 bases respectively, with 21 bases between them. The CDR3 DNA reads TGTGCCAGCAGCCGCACATGGACAGTGAAGGGGTACGAGCAGTACTTC. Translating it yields CASSRTWTVKGYEQYF.

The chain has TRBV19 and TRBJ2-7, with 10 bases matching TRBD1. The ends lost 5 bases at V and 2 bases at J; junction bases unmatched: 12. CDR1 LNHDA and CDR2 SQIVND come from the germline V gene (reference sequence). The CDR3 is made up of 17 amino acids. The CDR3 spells CASSLLYGTGATYEQYF. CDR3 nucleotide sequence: TGTGCCAGTAGTCTCCTTTACGGGACAGGGGCCACCTACGAGCAGTACTTC.

The CDR3 DNA reads as TGTGCCAGCAGCTCGCTACTGGACGAGCAGTACTTC. It codes for CASSSLLDEQYF. This chain connects TRBV7-9 to TRBJ2-7; D not certain. The CDR3 covers 12 residues. The germline CDR1 and CDR2 sequences are SEHNR and FQNEAQ (reference sequence). Trimming stripped 4 bases from V and 5 bases from J, with 9 bases between. Supplemented by reference TRBV7-9 and TRBJ2-7, the full variable domain reads DTGVSQNPRHKITKRGQNVTFRCDPISEHNRLYWYRQTLGQGPEFLTYFQNEAQLEKSRLLSDRFSAERPKGSFSTLEIQRTEQGDSAMYLCASSSLLDEQYFGPGTRLTVT.